The 21 T cell receptor beta chains in this list originate from one sample, sequenced in a study of CD8 T cells in Susac syndrome. Reverse transcription of about 0.45 to 1 ug RNA was performed with random hexamers. From the immunoSEQ multiplex PCR reads, TCRdb called clonotypes with MiXCR, one entry per CDR3 protein. The sample holds roughly 52,000 distinct CDR3 sequences; 95% are singletons and the top ten take 0.75%. Sample: CD8+ T cells from PBMCs. The receptor set was obtained from a human donor with Susac syndrome.

The rearrangement uses TRBV11-1 and TRBJ2-7; 7 positions match TRBD1. The J segment lost 7 bases and the V segment lost 5 bases, leaving 11 bases of the junction unmatched. The germline CDR1 and CDR2 sequences are SGHAT and FQDESV (reference sequence). This CDR3 is 14 amino acids long. In DNA, the CDR3 is TGTGCCAGCAGCGCCCGGGACAGCCTGGGGGAGCAGTACTTC. Protein sequence: CASSARDSLGEQYF.

The chain employs TRBV25-1 and TRBJ1-4; maybe TRBD1 (5 bases). The V end was cut by 1 base, the J end by 3 bases, with 9 bases between. There are 15 residues in the CDR3. The germline CDR1 and CDR2 sequences are MGHDK and SYGVNS. The CDR3 protein is CASSEWGEANEKLFF. The DNA of the CDR3 is TGTGCCAGCAGTGAATGGGGGGAGGCTAATGAAAAACTGTTTTTT.

The V and J genes are TRBV6-5 and TRBJ2-1; the D call may be TRBD1 or TRBD2 (5 bases each). The CDR3 totals 12 residues. Germline V lookup: CDR1 MNHEY, CDR2 SVGAGI. Trimming pared 8 bases from V and 7 bases from J, leaving 12 bases between. The CDR3: CASAPGRNEQFF. For the CDR3, the DNA is TGTGCCAGCGCCCCGGGGCGGAATGAGCAGTTCTTC.

The V gene is TRBV6-5, the J gene TRBJ2-6, with 7 nucleotides matching TRBD1. This CDR3 region has 15 residues. Germline V gives CDR1 MNHEY, CDR2 SVGAGI. V shed 5 bases, J shed 4 bases, and the junction held 5 bases outside the gene matches. The CDR3 is CASSLTGDGANVLTF. The DNA for the CDR3 is TGTGCCAGCAGTCTCACAGGGGACGGGGCCAACGTCCTGACTTTC.

The chain carries TRBV30 and TRBJ1-1; TRBD1 might be the D (5 bases). V was trimmed by 1 base and J by 5 bases, leaving 11 bases between them. Germline lookup yields CDR1 GTSNPN and CDR2 SVGIG (reference sequence). This CDR3 is 13 amino acids long. The CDR3 here is CAWSAWDGTEAFF. The CDR3 DNA follows: TGTGCCTGGAGTGCTTGGGACGGTACTGAAGCTTTCTTT.

The CDR3 region has the DNA TGTGCCATCAGTGAGAAGGCGGAAAAACTGTTTTTT. Translated: CAISEKAEKLFF. J is TRBJ1-4 and V is TRBV10-3; D ambiguous. The germline V gene has CDR1 ENHRY and CDR2 SYGVKD. The CDR3 consists of 12 residues. Trimming took off 2 bases at V and 8 bases at J, with 6 bases between the two ends.

V and J are TRBV2 and TRBJ2-2, with D tentatively TRBD1 (6 bases). The V and J ends lost 5 bases and 1 base respectively, with 11 bases between them. The CDR3 has 15 amino acids. The V gene's germline CDR1 is SNHLY and CDR2 FYNNEI. The CDR3 region has the DNA TGTGCCAGCAGTCCGGGACACCAGAACACCGGGGAGCTGTTTTTT. It translates to CASSPGHQNTGELFF.

This sequence joins TRBV7-6 and TRBJ1-2; 7 positions agree with TRBD1. The germline gives CDR1 SGHVS, CDR2 FNYEAQ. CDR3 length: 13 amino acids. V gave up 3 bases and J gave up 4 bases; unmatched junction bases: 2. The CDR3 DNA is TGTGCCAGCAGCTTCGGGGACAGCTATGGCTACACCTTC. Translating gives CASSFGDSYGYTF.

The rearrangement joins TRBV7-3 to TRBJ2-1; 10 bases are a match to TRBD2. The J segment lost 6 bases and the V segment lost 2 bases, leaving 7 bases of the junction unmatched. The germline V gene encodes CDR1 SGHTA and CDR2 FQGTGA. This CDR3 contains 16 residues. The chain's CDR3 is CASSLPVAGGTNEQFF. The CDR3 nucleotides read TGTGCCAGCAGCTTACCGGTAGCGGGGGGTACCAATGAGCAGTTCTTC.

J is TRBJ1-6 and V is TRBV5-4, with 9 bases aligning to TRBD1. The germline V gene encodes CDR1 SGHNT and CDR2 YYREEE (reference sequence). The V segment lost 4 bases and the J segment 6 bases; nucleotides outside the gene matches: 5. The CDR3 is made up of 15 amino acids. CDR3 nucleotide sequence: TGTGCCAGCAGCGTAGGACAGGGGTTTAATTCACCCCTCCACTTT. It translates to CASSVGQGFNSPLHF. Supplemented by reference TRBV5-4 and TRBJ1-6, the full variable domain reads ETGVTQSPTHLIKTRGQQVTLRCSSQSGHNTVSWYQQALGQGPQFIFQYYREEENGRGNFPPRFSGLQFPNYSSELNVNALELDDSALYLCASSVGQGFNSPLHFGNGTRLTVT.

The genes are TRBV7-9 and TRBJ2-5; no clear D gene. Looked up from germline, CDR1 is SEHNR and CDR2 is FQNEAQ (reference sequence). The V end lost 3 bases, the J end lost 4 bases, and 12 bases lay between the germline ends. The CDR3 is 14 residues long. DNA for the CDR3: TGTGCCAGCAGCTTCGCGAGTCGTGGAGAGACCCAGTACTTC. It is translated as CASSFASRGETQYF.

J is TRBJ2-3 and V is TRBV13, with D possibly TRBD1 on 6 matching bases. The CDR3 totals 19 residues. V shed 4 bases and J shed 3 bases, with 26 bases lying between them. Germline assignment: CDR1 PRHDT and CDR2 FYEKMQ (reference sequence). The CDR3 region is CASSSPAVWTVSNTDTQYF. CDR3 nucleotides: TGTGCCAGCAGCTCGCCGGCCGTTTGGACAGTCTCAAATACAGATACGCAGTATTTT. The full variable domain, rest sourced from reference TRBV13 and TRBJ2-3, is AAGVIQSPRHLIKEKRETATLKCYPIPRHDTVYWYQQGPGQDPQFLISFYEKMQSDKGSIPDRFSAQQFSDYHSELNMSSLELGDSALYFCASSSPAVWTVSNTDTQYFGPGTRLTVL.

This chain joins TRBV20-1 and TRBJ2-5; 7 positions agree with TRBD1. The CDR3 totals 12 residues. Trimming at V came to 6 bases and at J to 5 bases, leaving 6 bases not matched to a gene. Looked up from germline, CDR1 is DFQATT and CDR2 is SNEGSKA (reference sequence). The CDR3 nucleotides read TGCAGTGCCGTCGACAGGGCGGAGACCCAGTACTTC. Translated, it gives CSAVDRAETQYF.

The V gene is TRBV14, the J gene TRBJ2-3; maybe TRBD1 (5 bases). V gave up 2 bases and J gave up 7 bases, with 13 bases separating them. Per the germline V gene, CDR1 is SGHDN and CDR2 is FVKESK. This CDR3 has 14 amino acids. In nucleotides, the CDR3 is TGTGCCAGCAGCCAAAGATGGAAGGGGAATACGCAGTATTTT. It yields the protein CASSQRWKGNTQYF.

The rearrangement joins TRBV12-3 or TRBV12-4 to TRBJ2-3, with TRBD2 matching 8 bases. The CDR3 has 18 residues. With 3 bases clipped from V and 2 bases from J, the junction kept 13 bases outside the gene matches. The DNA for the CDR3 is TGTGCCAGCAGTTTGGGCGGGGGGATCTCCCCCCACACAGATACGCAGTATTTT. Translating it yields CASSLGGGISPHTDTQYF.

The rearrangement uses TRBV18 and TRBJ2-7; D is perhaps TRBD2 (6 bases). The germline V gene encodes CDR1 KGHSH and CDR2 LQKENI. This CDR3 contains 12 residues. Trimming removed 4 bases from V and 3 bases from J, with 7 bases in between. The CDR3 nucleotides read TGTGCCAGCTCACGGGACTTCTACGAGCAGTACTTC. Protein product: CASSRDFYEQYF. Complete variable domain (other parts from reference TRBV18 and TRBJ2-7): NAGVMQNPRHLVRRRGQEARLRCSPMKGHSHVYWYRQLPEEGLKFMVYLQKENIIDESGMPKERFSAEFPKEGPSILRIQQVVRGDSAAYFCASSRDFYEQYFGPGTRLTVT.

The J gene is TRBJ2-2, the V gene TRBV30, with unresolved D. Germline lookup yields CDR1 GTSNPN and CDR2 SVGIG (reference sequence). The ends were cut back, 1 base at V and 6 bases at J, with 12 bases in the middle. This CDR3 has 14 residues. CDR3 amino acids: CAWSGPGVSGELFF. CDR3 DNA sequence: TGTGCCTGGAGTGGTCCTGGGGTTTCCGGGGAGCTGTTTTTT.

This chain joins TRBV25-1 and TRBJ2-5; D may match TRBD1 or TRBD2 (5 bases each). This CDR3 spans 15 amino acids. V was pared by 6 bases and J by 1 base, with 15 bases between. Germline V gene data show CDR1 as MGHDK and CDR2 as SYGVNS. CDR3 nucleotides: TGTGCCAGCAGGAAGAGGGACGGATCCCAAGAGACCCAGTACTTC. Protein: CASRKRDGSQETQYF.

J is TRBJ2-7 and V is TRBV5-6, with 10 bases identical to TRBD1. Germline lookup yields CDR1 SGHDT and CDR2 YYEEEE. The CDR3 sequence is 15 residues long. Trimming at V came to 4 bases and at J to 2 bases, leaving 6 bases not matched to a gene. CDR3 residues: CASSGQGDGPYEQYF. CDR3 DNA sequence: TGTGCCAGCAGCGGACAGGGGGATGGCCCCTACGAGCAGTACTTC.

The DNA for the CDR3 is TGTGCCACTAATCCGGGGGGATACGAGCAGTACTTC. Its translation is CATNPGGYEQYF. This chain joins TRBV6-5 and TRBJ2-7, with TRBD2 identical over 7 bases. There are 12 residues in the CDR3. V lost 10 bases to trimming and J lost 4 bases; unmatched junction nucleotides: 7. CDR1 and CDR2 from the germline V gene are MNHEY and SVGAGI.

The chain combines TRBV30 with TRBJ2-5, with 8 nucleotides matching TRBD1. In germline, CDR1 is GTSNPN, CDR2 SVGIG (reference sequence). After removal of 3 bases from V and 9 bases from J, the junction contained 6 bases not matched to a gene. This CDR3 comprises 12 residues. The CDR3 DNA reads as TGTGCCTGGAGCAGGGGGCCGGAGGCCCAGTACTTC. Protein product: CAWSRGPEAQYF.